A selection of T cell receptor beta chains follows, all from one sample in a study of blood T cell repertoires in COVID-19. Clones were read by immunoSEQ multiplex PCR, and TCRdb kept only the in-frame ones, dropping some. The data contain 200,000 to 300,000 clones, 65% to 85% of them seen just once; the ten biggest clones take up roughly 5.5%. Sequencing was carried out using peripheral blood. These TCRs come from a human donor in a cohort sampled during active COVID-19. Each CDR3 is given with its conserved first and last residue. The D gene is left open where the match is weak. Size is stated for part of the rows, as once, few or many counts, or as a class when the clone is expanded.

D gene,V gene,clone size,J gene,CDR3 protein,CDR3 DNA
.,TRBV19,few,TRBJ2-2,CASSITVYPTGELFF,TGTGCCAGTAGTATTACGGTTTACCCCACCGGGGAGCTGTTTTTT
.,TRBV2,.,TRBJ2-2,CASKGPYPGELFF,TGTGCCAGCAAGGGGCCCTACCCCGGGGAGCTGTTTTTT
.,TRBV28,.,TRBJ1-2,CASSFGGRGYTF,TGTGCCAGCAGTTTCGGGGGGAGGGGCTACACCTTC
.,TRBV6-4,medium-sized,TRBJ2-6,CASSDRGSGANVLTF,TGTGCCAGCAGTGACAGGGGCTCTGGGGCCAACGTCCTGACTTTC
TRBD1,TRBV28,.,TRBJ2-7,CASSVLGTGVRGYEQYF,TGTGCCAGCAGTGTGTTGGGAACAGGGGTTAGAGGCTACGAGCAGTACTTC
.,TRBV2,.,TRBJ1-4,CASSPWGDRNNEKLFF,TGTGCCAGCAGTCCCTGGGGTGACAGAAATAATGAAAAACTGTTTTTT
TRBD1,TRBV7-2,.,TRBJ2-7,CASSLVGTGSYEQYF,TGTGCCAGCAGCTTAGTCGGGACAGGGAGCTACGAGCAGTACTTC
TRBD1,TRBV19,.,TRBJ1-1,CASTPQGAKSTEAFF,TGTGCCAGTACACCACAGGGGGCGAAGTCCACTGAAGCTTTCTTT
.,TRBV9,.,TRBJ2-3,CASSVVKGDTDTQYF,TGTGCCAGCAGCGTAGTAAAAGGGGACACAGATACGCAGTATTTT
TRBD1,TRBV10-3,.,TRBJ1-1,CAISGTGMDTEAFF,TGTGCCATCAGTGGGACAGGGATGGACACTGAAGCTTTCTTT
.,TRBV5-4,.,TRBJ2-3,CASSPMAGSPDTQYF,TGTGCCAGCAGCCCCATGGCGGGTAGCCCAGATACGCAGTATTTT